This is a list of T cell receptor beta chains from one sample in a study of siplizumab effects on memory and regulatory T cells. Sequenced by immunoSEQ multiplex PCR; TCRdb stores in-frame clones only, minus some. The sample includes about 72,000 clones, 75% to 95% of them seen just once. The sequenced sample was CD8+ T cells sorted from blood. The receptors shown here come from a human donor in good health. Each CDR3 is given with its conserved first and last residue. A D gene is named only where the DNA matches it firmly. Part of the rows lack a size; the others show once, few, many or a class for expanded clones.

J: TRBJ2-3; V: TRBV15; D: .; size: .; CDR3: CATSWPFGSTDTQYF; DNA: TGTGCCACCAGCTGGCCCTTTGGGTCAACGGATACGCAGTATTTT
J: TRBJ2-7; V: TRBV6-5; D: .; size: .; CDR3: CASSVRDSYEQYF; DNA: TGTGCCAGCAGCGTCCGGGATTCCTACGAGCAGTACTTC
J: TRBJ2-7; V: TRBV18; D: .; size: .; CDR3: CASSPLDGGHYEQYF; DNA: TGTGCCAGCTCGCCCCTCGACGGAGGCCACTACGAGCAGTACTTC
J: TRBJ2-1; V: TRBV4-1; D: TRBD2; size: .; CDR3: CASSQDPGTTYNEQFF; DNA: TGCGCCAGCAGCCAAGATCCCGGGACTACATACAATGAGCAGTTCTTC
J: TRBJ2-7; V: TRBV7-7; D: TRBD1; size: .; CDR3: CASSSGTGASYEQYF; DNA: TGTGCTAGCAGTTCGGGGACAGGGGCATCCTACGAGCAGTACTTC
J: TRBJ1-2; V: TRBV9; D: .; size: .; CDR3: CASSAPRGVYGYTF; DNA: TGTGCCAGCAGCGCTCCCCGGGGGGTCTATGGCTACACCTTC
J: TRBJ1-1; V: TRBV5-4; D: .; size: .; CDR3: CASRATENTEAFF; DNA: TGTGCCAGCAGGGCGACAGAGAACACTGAAGCTTTCTTT
J: TRBJ2-5; V: TRBV11-2; D: .; size: .; CDR3: CASSQDSQETQYF; DNA: TGTGCCAGCAGCCAAGACAGCCAAGAGACCCAGTACTTC
J: TRBJ2-3; V: TRBV29-1; D: .; size: once; CDR3: CSVEGDKSSTDTQYF; DNA: TGCAGCGTCGAAGGGGACAAATCTAGCACAGATACGCAGTATTTT
J: TRBJ1-4; V: TRBV5-1; D: TRBD1; size: once; CDR3: CASSGTADRGTEKLFF; DNA: TGCGCCAGCAGCGGGACTGCCGACAGGGGTACCGAAAAACTGTTTTTT
J: TRBJ2-2; V: TRBV13; D: TRBD1; size: .; CDR3: CASSLAGGNTGELFF; DNA: TGTGCCAGCAGCTTAGCAGGGGGGAACACCGGGGAGCTGTTTTTT
J: TRBJ1-1; V: TRBV10-3; D: TRBD1; size: .; CDR3: CAISDPDRTLNTEAFF; DNA: TGTGCCATCAGTGACCCGGACAGGACACTGAACACTGAAGCTTTCTTT
J: TRBJ2-1; V: TRBV5-1; D: .; size: .; CDR3: CASSPDGVSQSEQFF; DNA: TGCGCCAGCAGTCCAGATGGGGTTTCTCAGAGTGAGCAGTTCTTC
J: TRBJ2-7; V: TRBV5-1; D: TRBD1; size: once; CDR3: CASSLAGTGGHEQYF; DNA: TGCGCCAGCAGCTTGGCCGGGACAGGGGGCCACGAGCAGTACTTC
J: TRBJ2-7; V: TRBV6-1; D: .; size: .; CDR3: CASSEWIDGYEQYF; DNA: TGTGCCAGCAGTGAATGGATCGACGGCTACGAGCAGTACTTC
J: TRBJ2-7; V: TRBV2; D: .; size: .; CDR3: CASSEALMDSEQYF; DNA: TGTGCCAGCAGTGAAGCGCTTATGGACTCCGAGCAGTACTTC
J: TRBJ2-6; V: TRBV4-1; D: TRBD1; size: many; CDR3: CASSPLGQGGTNVLTF; DNA: TGCGCCAGCAGCCCCCTGGGACAGGGCGGGACCAACGTCCTGACTTTC
J: TRBJ2-7; V: TRBV27; D: .; size: .; CDR3: CASSHGGNYYEQYF; DNA: TGTGCCAGCAGTCATGGGGGCAATTACTACGAGCAGTACTTC
J: TRBJ2-3; V: TRBV5-1; D: .; size: .; CDR3: CASSLWIGGVDDTQYF; DNA: TGCGCCAGCAGCTTGTGGATAGGGGGGGTCGATGATACGCAGTATTTT
J: TRBJ1-1; V: TRBV7-9; D: .; size: .; CDR3: CASSPPLEMNTEAFF; DNA: TGTGCCAGCAGCCCACCACTGGAGATGAACACTGAAGCTTTCTTT
J: TRBJ1-5; V: TRBV6-4; D: .; size: few; CDR3: CASSETGESNQPQHF; DNA: TGTGCCAGCAGTGAAACAGGCGAAAGCAATCAGCCCCAGCATTTT
J: TRBJ2-5; V: TRBV19; D: .; size: once; CDR3: CASSIVGAETQYF; DNA: TGTGCCAGTAGTATCGTAGGGGCGGAGACCCAGTACTTC
J: TRBJ1-3; V: TRBV6-5; D: .; size: .; CDR3: CASSPVGGSGNTIYF; DNA: TGTGCCAGCAGCCCCGTAGGCGGTTCTGGAAACACCATATATTTT
J: TRBJ1-2; V: TRBV6-5; D: .; size: .; CDR3: CASSYSTDYYGYTF; DNA: TGTGCCAGCAGTTACTCGACGGATTACTATGGCTACACCTTC
J: TRBJ2-3; V: TRBV6-4; D: .; size: .; CDR3: CASSDSTGGSSADTQYF; DNA: TGTGCCAGCAGTGACTCGACCGGCGGGTCGTCTGCAGATACGCAGTATTTT
J: TRBJ1-2; V: TRBV6-5; D: TRBD1; size: .; CDR3: CASSGTGGEVYGYTF; DNA: TGTGCCAGCAGTGGGACAGGGGGCGAAGTCTATGGCTACACCTTC
J: TRBJ1-6; V: TRBV30; D: .; size: .; CDR3: CAWSVGSPLHF; DNA: TGTGCCTGGAGTGTAGGCTCACCCCTCCACTTT
J: TRBJ1-5; V: TRBV5-1; D: .; size: .; CDR3: CASSLVAGRELGKDQPQHF; DNA: TGCGCCAGCAGCTTGGTGGCAGGGCGCGAATTGGGAAAGGATCAGCCCCAGCATTTT
J: TRBJ1-5; V: TRBV7-2; D: .; size: .; CDR3: CASSLGLLQPQHF; DNA: TGTGCCAGCAGCTTAGGTCTTTTGCAGCCCCAGCATTTT
J: TRBJ2-3; V: TRBV30; D: .; size: .; CDR3: CAWSVREAPDTQYF; DNA: TGTGCCTGGAGTGTACGAGAGGCCCCAGATACGCAGTATTTT
J: TRBJ2-2; V: TRBV27; D: .; size: .; CDR3: CASSLTGTGELFF; DNA: TGTGCCAGCAGTTTAACGGGCACCGGGGAGCTGTTTTTT
J: TRBJ1-1; V: TRBV5-1; D: .; size: .; CDR3: CASSLGGIRTEAFF; DNA: TGCGCCAGCAGCTTGGGGGGGATACGCACTGAAGCTTTCTTT
J: TRBJ1-1; V: TRBV30; D: .; size: .; CDR3: CAWGKTENTEAFF; DNA: TGTGCCTGGGGTAAGACAGAGAACACTGAAGCTTTCTTT
J: TRBJ2-7; V: TRBV6-1; D: TRBD1; size: .; CDR3: CASSGTGPYEQYF; DNA: TGTGCCAGCAGTGGGACAGGACCCTACGAGCAGTACTTC
J: TRBJ2-7; V: TRBV25-1; D: .; size: .; CDR3: CASSADRAGEQYF; DNA: TGTGCCAGCAGTGCAGACAGGGCGGGGGAGCAGTACTTC
J: TRBJ2-1; V: TRBV5-1; D: TRBD2; size: .; CDR3: CASSWTSGRNNEQFF; DNA: TGCGCCAGCAGCTGGACTAGCGGGAGGAACAATGAGCAGTTCTTC
J: TRBJ2-1; V: TRBV7-3; D: .; size: .; CDR3: CASSLSGGHEQFF; DNA: TGTGCCAGCAGCTTATCTGGGGGCCATGAGCAGTTCTTC
J: TRBJ1-6; V: TRBV5-1; D: .; size: .; CDR3: CASSLTETYNSPLHF; DNA: TGCGCCAGCAGCTTGACAGAGACCTATAATTCACCCCTCCACTTT
J: TRBJ2-7; V: TRBV19; D: TRBD1; size: .; CDR3: CASSFGTGKYEQYF; DNA: TGTGCCAGTAGCTTCGGGACAGGGAAATACGAGCAGTACTTC
J: TRBJ2-5; V: TRBV14; D: TRBD1; size: .; CDR3: CASSQDRGLETQYF; DNA: TGTGCCAGCAGCCAAGACAGGGGGTTAGAGACCCAGTACTTC
J: TRBJ2-5; V: TRBV29-1; D: .; size: .; CDR3: CSVDSGGAPETQYF; DNA: TGCAGCGTTGATTCGGGTGGAGCTCCAGAGACCCAGTACTTC
J: TRBJ2-5; V: TRBV29-1; D: .; size: .; CDR3: CSVPGGSLEETQYF; DNA: TGCAGCGTTCCTGGGGGCTCGTTGGAAGAGACCCAGTACTTC
J: TRBJ2-2; V: TRBV7-9; D: .; size: .; CDR3: CASSGNREFTGELFF; DNA: TGTGCCAGCAGCGGAAACAGGGAATTCACCGGGGAGCTGTTTTTT
J: TRBJ1-3; V: TRBV20-1; D: .; size: medium-sized; CDR3: CSATPGNTIYF; DNA: TGCAGTGCAACCCCTGGAAACACCATATATTTT
J: TRBJ2-1; V: TRBV13; D: .; size: .; CDR3: CASSLNEQFF; DNA: TGTGCCAGCAGCTTAAATGAGCAGTTCTTC
J: TRBJ2-2; V: TRBV28; D: .; size: .; CDR3: CASRPREGWNTGELFF; DNA: TGTGCCAGCAGACCCCGAGAGGGATGGAACACCGGGGAGCTGTTTTTT
J: TRBJ2-2; V: TRBV9; D: TRBD1; size: .; CDR3: CASSTTGGRTGELFF; DNA: TGTGCCAGCAGTACGACAGGGGGAAGGACCGGGGAGCTGTTTTTT
J: TRBJ2-2; V: TRBV11-2; D: .; size: .; CDR3: CASSLVTGTNTGELFF; DNA: TGTGCCAGCAGCTTAGTCACAGGGACGAACACCGGGGAGCTGTTTTTT
J: TRBJ1-2; V: TRBV5-8; D: TRBD1; size: .; CDR3: CASSTRQGTYGYTF; DNA: TGTGCCAGCAGCACCCGACAGGGTACTTATGGCTACACCTTC
J: TRBJ2-5; V: TRBV27; D: .; size: .; CDR3: CASRGMGETQYF; DNA: TGTGCCAGCAGGGGTATGGGAGAGACCCAGTACTTC
J: TRBJ1-2; V: TRBV10-3; D: .; size: .; CDR3: CAMGLGGSDGYTF; DNA: TGTGCCATGGGGCTTGGGGGTTCGGATGGCTACACCTTC
J: TRBJ1-1; V: TRBV7-9; D: TRBD1; size: once; CDR3: CASSSGQLNTEAFF; DNA: TGTGCCAGCAGCTCGGGACAGTTGAACACTGAAGCTTTCTTT
J: TRBJ2-7; V: TRBV7-3; D: TRBD1; size: .; CDR3: CASSLGRGYEQYF; DNA: TGTGCCAGCAGCTTAGGCAGGGGGTACGAGCAGTACTTC